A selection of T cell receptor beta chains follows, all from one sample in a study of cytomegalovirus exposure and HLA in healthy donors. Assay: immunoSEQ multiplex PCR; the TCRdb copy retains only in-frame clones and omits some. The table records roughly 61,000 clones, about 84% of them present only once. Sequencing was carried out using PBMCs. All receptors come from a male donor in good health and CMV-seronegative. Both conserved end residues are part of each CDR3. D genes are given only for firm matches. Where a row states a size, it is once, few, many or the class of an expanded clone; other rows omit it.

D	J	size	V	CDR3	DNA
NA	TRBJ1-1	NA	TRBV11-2	CASSLWQVSTEAFF	TGTGCCAGCAGCTTATGGCAGGTTAGCACTGAAGCTTTCTTT
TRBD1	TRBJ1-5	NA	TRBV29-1	CSVQQGAGQPQHF	TGCAGCGTTCAGCAGGGGGCGGGTCAGCCCCAGCATTTT
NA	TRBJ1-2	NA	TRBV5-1	CASSLGLSLNYGYTF	TGCGCCAGCAGCCTAGGACTTTCCCTTAACTATGGCTACACCTTC
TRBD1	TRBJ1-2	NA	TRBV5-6	CASSPGQTGVRGYTF	TGTGCCAGCAGCCCTGGCCAAACAGGGGTTCGCGGCTACACCTTC
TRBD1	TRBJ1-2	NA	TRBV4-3	CASSQEFGTGGGYTF	TGCGCCAGCAGCCAAGAGTTCGGGACAGGGGGTGGCTACACCTTC
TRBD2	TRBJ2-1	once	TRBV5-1	CASSWGTSGDNEQFF	TGCGCCAGCAGCTGGGGGACTAGCGGGGACAATGAGCAGTTCTTC
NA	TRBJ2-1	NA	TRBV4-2	CASSTPTGSSYNEQFF	TGTGCCAGCAGCACACCTACAGGAAGCTCCTACAATGAGCAGTTCTTC
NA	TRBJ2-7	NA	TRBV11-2	CASSSGTTYEQYF	TGTGCCAGCAGCTCCGGGACAACCTACGAGCAGTACTTC
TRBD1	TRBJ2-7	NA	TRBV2	CAHSFDRGALEQYF	TGTGCCCACAGCTTCGACAGGGGAGCTCTCGAGCAGTACTTC
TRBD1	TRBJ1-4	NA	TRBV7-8	CASSLEGGQGGEKLFF	TGTGCCAGCAGCTTAGAAGGGGGACAGGGTGGTGAAAAACTGTTTTTT
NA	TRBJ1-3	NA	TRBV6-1	CASSVLPGSGNTIYF	TGTGCCAGCAGTGTCTTACCCGGCTCTGGAAACACCATATATTTT
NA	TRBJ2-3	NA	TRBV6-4	CASSEEGGGTDAQYF	TGTGCCAGCAGTGAGGAAGGGGGGGGCACAGATGCGCAGTATTTT
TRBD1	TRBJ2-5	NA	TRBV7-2	CASSTQTGVQETQYF	TGTGCCAGCAGCACCCAAACAGGGGTCCAAGAGACCCAGTACTTC
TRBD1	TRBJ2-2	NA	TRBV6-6	CASNFGQGSTGELFF	TGTGCCAGCAACTTTGGACAGGGAAGTACCGGGGAGCTGTTTTTT
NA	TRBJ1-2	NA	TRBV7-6	CASSLGLGDYGYTF	TGTGCCAGCAGCTTAGGTCTGGGCGACTATGGCTACACCTTC
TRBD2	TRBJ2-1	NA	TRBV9	CASSVAQLGGVDEQFF	TGTGCCAGCAGCGTAGCTCAGCTCGGGGGGGTAGATGAGCAGTTCTTC
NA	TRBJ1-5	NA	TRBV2	CASSRQVYSNQPQHF	TGTGCCAGCAGTCGACAGGTGTATAGCAATCAGCCCCAGCATTTT
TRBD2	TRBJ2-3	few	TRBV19	CASSRTSGGADTQYF	TGTGCCAGTAGTAGAACTAGCGGGGGGGCCGATACGCAGTATTTT
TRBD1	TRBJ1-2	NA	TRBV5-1	CASSSGQGAEGYTF	TGCGCCAGCAGCTCGGGACAGGGGGCGGAGGGCTACACCTTC
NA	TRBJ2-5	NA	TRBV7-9	CASSLGTDQETQYF	TGTGCCAGCAGCTTAGGGACAGACCAAGAGACCCAGTACTTC
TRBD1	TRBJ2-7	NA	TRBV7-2	CASSDRDYEQYF	TGTGCCAGCAGCGACAGGGACTACGAGCAGTACTTC
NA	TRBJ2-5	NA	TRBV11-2	CASSLGAGAREETQYF	TGTGCCAGCAGCTTAGGTGCGGGGGCGAGGGAAGAGACCCAGTACTTC
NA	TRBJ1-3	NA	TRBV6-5	CASSQVSVSGNTIYF	TGTGCCAGCAGTCAGGTATCGGTCTCTGGAAACACCATATATTTT
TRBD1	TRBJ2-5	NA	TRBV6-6	CASIMTGDETQYF	TGTGCCAGCATCATGACAGGGGACGAGACCCAGTACTTC
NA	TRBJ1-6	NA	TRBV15	CATSRVRRQSSPLHF	TGTGCCACCAGCAGAGTGAGGCGACAGTCATCACCCCTCCACTTT
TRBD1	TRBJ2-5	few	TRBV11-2	CASSFGTGGMEETQYF	TGTGCCAGCAGCTTCGGGACAGGGGGCATGGAGGAGACCCAGTACTTC
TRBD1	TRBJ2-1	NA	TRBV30	CAWSPPWGQGYNEQFF	TGTGCCTGGAGTCCCCCGTGGGGACAGGGTTACAATGAGCAGTTCTTC
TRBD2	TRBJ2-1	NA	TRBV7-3	CASSLSLAGGRNEQFF	TGTGCCAGCAGCTTAAGTCTAGCGGGGGGGCGCAATGAGCAGTTCTTC
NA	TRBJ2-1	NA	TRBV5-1	CASSLAGEGSYNEQFF	TGCGCCAGCAGCTTGGCAGGGGAGGGGTCCTACAATGAGCAGTTCTTC
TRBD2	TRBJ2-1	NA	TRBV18	CASSPPRVAGGSYNEQFF	TGTGCCAGCTCACCCCCTCGGGTAGCGGGGGGGTCCTACAATGAGCAGTTCTTC
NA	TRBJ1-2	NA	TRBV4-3	CASSPPAVNYGYTF	TGCGCCAGCAGCCCCCCGGCGGTCAACTATGGCTACACCTTC
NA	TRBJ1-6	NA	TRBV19	CASSLDKYNSPLHF	TGTGCCAGTAGTCTGGACAAGTATAATTCACCCCTCCACTTT
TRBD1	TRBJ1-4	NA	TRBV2	CAQGGIPEKLFF	TGTGCCCAGGGGGGCATCCCTGAAAAACTGTTTTTT
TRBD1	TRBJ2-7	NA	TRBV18	CASSPRTGSSYEQYF	TGTGCCAGCTCACCACGGACAGGTTCCTCCTACGAGCAGTACTTC
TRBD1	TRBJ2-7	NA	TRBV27	CASTLRTGSYEQYF	TGTGCCAGCACCCTGAGGACAGGGTCCTACGAGCAGTACTTC
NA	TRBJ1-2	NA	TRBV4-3	CASSQDLGGIGYGYTF	TGCGCCAGCAGCCAAGATCTGGGAGGGATCGGCTATGGCTACACCTTC
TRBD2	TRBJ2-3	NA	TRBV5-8	CASSLALGLAGTDTQYF	TGTGCCAGCAGCTTGGCATTGGGACTAGCGGGGACAGATACGCAGTATTTT
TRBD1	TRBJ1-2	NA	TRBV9	CASSVGRDGQGRNGYTF	TGTGCCAGCAGCGTAGGTCGGGATGGACAGGGCCGGAATGGCTACACCTTC
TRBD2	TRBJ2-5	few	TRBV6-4	CASSPALRTSVDETQYF	TGTGCCAGCAGTCCCGCTCTCAGGACTAGCGTAGACGAGACCCAGTACTTC
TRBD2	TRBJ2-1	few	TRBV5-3	CARRPRTSGGAFLDEQFF	TGTGCCAGAAGGCCCCGGACTAGCGGGGGGGCCTTTCTCGATGAGCAGTTCTTC
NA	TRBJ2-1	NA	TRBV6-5	CASSFGGAGSDEQFF	TGTGCCAGCAGTTTTGGGGGGGCGGGGTCCGATGAGCAGTTCTTC
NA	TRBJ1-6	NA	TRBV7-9	CASSLQGSSNSPLHF	TGTGCCAGCAGCCTACAGGGCAGCAGTAATTCACCCCTCCACTTT
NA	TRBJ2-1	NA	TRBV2	CASSAPVQGDEQFF	TGTGCCAGCAGTGCCCCTGTTCAGGGCGATGAGCAGTTCTTC
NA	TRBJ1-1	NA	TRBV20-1	CSARWNTEAFF	TGCAGTGCTCGGTGGAACACTGAAGCTTTCTTT